This T cell receptor beta chain was captured by sequencing in a study of shared clonotypes between healthy human individuals. Overall study: Three CD4 naive, three CD4 memory, two CD8 naive and one CD8 memory plate were used per donor.

Per germline, CDR1 MDHEN and CDR2 SYDVKM. CDR3 length: 18 residues. V dropped 1 base and J dropped 0; count of bases not matched to a gene: 9. The protocol was immunoSEQ multiplex PCR, while the TCRdb copy is restricted to in-frame clones and leaves out a portion. The sample shows fewer than 350,000 clones, around 87% of them seen only once. Comment on this clone: Antigen unknown.

Findings and caveats of the study: The expectation was that sequencing depth would affect clonotype sharing among donors. Some naive CD4 clonotypes, roughly 4.7%, turned up in common across several donors. Non-shared clonotypes had lower generation probabilities than those shared by all four donors.

The source material was memory CD8+ T cells sorted from blood. Documented subset: CD45RO+ cells pooled with CCR7-negative TemRA cells. This TCR was recovered from a man aged 18 to 30 in good health. The V and J genes are TRBV28 and TRBJ1-2; 9 nucleotides match TRBD1. The CDR3: CASSLFRDRVLPNYGYTF. CDR3 sequence (DNA): TGTGCCAGCAGTTTATTCCGGGACAGGGTTTTGCCTAACTATGGCTACACCTTC.